This T cell receptor (beta chain) emerged from a study of shared T cell receptors in the human thymus. Trimming removed 4 bases at V and 5 bases at J, with 20 bases between. This CDR3 has 16 amino acids. Per the germline V gene, CDR1 is LNHNV and CDR2 is YYDKDF (reference sequence). Assay: immunoSEQ multiplex PCR; the TCRdb copy retains only in-frame clones and omits some. Among about 540,000 clones listed, around 78% were seen once. The sample was also reused in another study, on human thymus T cells. This second report adds: Unrelated individuals reportedly shared highly overlapping thymic TCR repertoires.

The clonotype was recovered from a boy under three years old with a congenital heart defect. The sample taken for sequencing was thymocytes. This rearrangement joins TRBV15 to TRBJ2-5, with D maybe TRBD1 (6 bases). This CDR3 is CATSKDRQGLMETQYF. DNA of the CDR3: TGTGCCACCAGCAAAGATCGTCAGGGGCTTATGGAGACCCAGTACTTC.